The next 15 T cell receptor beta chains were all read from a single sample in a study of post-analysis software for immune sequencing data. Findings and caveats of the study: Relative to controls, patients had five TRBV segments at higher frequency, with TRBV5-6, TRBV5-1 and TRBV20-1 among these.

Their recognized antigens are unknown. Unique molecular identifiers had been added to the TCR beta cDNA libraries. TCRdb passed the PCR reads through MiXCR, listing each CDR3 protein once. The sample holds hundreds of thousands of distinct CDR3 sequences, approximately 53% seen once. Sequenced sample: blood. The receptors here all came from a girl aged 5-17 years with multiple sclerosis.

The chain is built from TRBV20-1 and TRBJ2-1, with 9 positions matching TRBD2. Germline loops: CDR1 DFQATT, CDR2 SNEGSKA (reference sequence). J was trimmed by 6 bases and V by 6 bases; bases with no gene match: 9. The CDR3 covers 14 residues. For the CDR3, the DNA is TGCAGTGCCCAGGGACTAGCTTGGGGCAATGAGCAGTTCTTC. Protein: CSAQGLAWGNEQFF.

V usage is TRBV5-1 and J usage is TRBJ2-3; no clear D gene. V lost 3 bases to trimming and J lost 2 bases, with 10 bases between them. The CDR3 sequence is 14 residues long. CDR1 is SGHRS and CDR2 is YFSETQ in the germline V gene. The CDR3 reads CASSSPLHTDTQYF. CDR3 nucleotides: TGCGCCAGCAGCTCCCCTCTCCACACAGATACGCAGTATTTT.

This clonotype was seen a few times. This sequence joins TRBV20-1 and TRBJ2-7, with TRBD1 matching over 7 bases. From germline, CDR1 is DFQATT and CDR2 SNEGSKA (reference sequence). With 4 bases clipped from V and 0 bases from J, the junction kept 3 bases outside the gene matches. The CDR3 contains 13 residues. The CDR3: CSAKDRSSYEQYF. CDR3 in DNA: TGCAGTGCTAAGGACAGGAGCTCCTACGAGCAGTACTTC.

The chain's CDR3 is CARGGRRTDTQYF. The DNA for the CDR3 is TGTGCCAGAGGGGGGCGCCGCACAGATACGCAGTATTTT. The J gene is TRBJ2-3, the V gene TRBV2; either TRBD1 or TRBD2 may supply D (6 bases each). Trimming stripped 9 bases from V and 1 base from J, with 11 bases between. This CDR3 contains 13 residues. Germline values: CDR1 SNHLY, CDR2 FYNNEI.

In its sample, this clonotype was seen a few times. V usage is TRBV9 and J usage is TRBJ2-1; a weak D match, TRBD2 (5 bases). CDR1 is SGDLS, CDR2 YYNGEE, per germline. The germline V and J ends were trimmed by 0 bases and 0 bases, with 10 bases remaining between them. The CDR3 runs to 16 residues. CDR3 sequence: CASSVAGRASYNEQFF. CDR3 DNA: TGTGCCAGCAGCGTAGCTGGGCGGGCCTCCTACAATGAGCAGTTCTTC.

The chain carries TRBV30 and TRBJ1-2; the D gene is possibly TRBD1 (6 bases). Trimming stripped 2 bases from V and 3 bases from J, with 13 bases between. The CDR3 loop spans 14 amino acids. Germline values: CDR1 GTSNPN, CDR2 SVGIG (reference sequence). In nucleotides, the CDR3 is TGTGCCTGGAGTACAGGGCCCCTTGACTATGGCTACACCTTC. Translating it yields CAWSTGPLDYGYTF.

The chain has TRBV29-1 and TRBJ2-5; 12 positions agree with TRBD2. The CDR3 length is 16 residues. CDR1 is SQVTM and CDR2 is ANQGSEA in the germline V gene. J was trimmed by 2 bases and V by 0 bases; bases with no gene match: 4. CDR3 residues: CSVEDPGTSGQETQYF. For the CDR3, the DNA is TGCAGCGTTGAAGATCCCGGGACTAGCGGGCAAGAGACCCAGTACTTC.

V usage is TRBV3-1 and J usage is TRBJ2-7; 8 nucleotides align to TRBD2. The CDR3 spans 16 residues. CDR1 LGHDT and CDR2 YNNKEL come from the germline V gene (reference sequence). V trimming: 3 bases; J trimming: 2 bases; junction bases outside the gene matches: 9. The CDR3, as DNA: TGTGCCAGCAGCCAGGGAAGCGGGGGATCAACCTACGAGCAGTACTTC. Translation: CASSQGSGGSTYEQYF.

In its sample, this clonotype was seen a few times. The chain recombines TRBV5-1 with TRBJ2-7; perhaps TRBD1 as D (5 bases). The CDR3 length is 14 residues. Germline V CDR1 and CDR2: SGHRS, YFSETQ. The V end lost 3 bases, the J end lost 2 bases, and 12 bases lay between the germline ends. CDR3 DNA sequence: TGCGCCAGCAGCTCGACAGAGATTACCTACGAGCAGTACTTC. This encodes CASSSTEITYEQYF.

The DNA of the CDR3 is TGCAGTGCCCGAGGAGCCAGGGGGCGGACTAACTATGGCTACACCTTC. Translated: CSARGARGRTNYGYTF. V is TRBV20-1 and J is TRBJ1-2, with TRBD1 matching over 8 bases. The CDR3 runs to 16 residues. The trim removed 6 bases at V and 0 bases at J, leaving 12 bases unmatched. Germline CDR1 reads DFQATT; CDR2 reads SNEGSKA (reference sequence).

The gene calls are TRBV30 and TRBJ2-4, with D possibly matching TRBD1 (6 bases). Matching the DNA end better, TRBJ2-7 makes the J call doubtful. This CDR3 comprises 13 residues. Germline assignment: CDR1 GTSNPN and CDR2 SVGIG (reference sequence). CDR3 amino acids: CAWTLGATYEQYF. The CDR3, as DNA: TGTGCCTGGACGCTGGGGGCAACTTACGAGCAGTACTTC.

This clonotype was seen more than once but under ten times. The CDR3 region is CASSQDALASYEQYF. CDR3 nucleotide sequence: TGTGCCAGCAGCCAAGATGCGCTAGCGAGCTACGAGCAGTACTTC. The rearrangement links TRBV3-1 to TRBJ2-7; D perhaps matches TRBD2 (6 bases). The CDR3 contains 15 residues. Between the trimmed V and J ends, which lost 0 bases and 3 bases, there was a span of 12 bases. From germline, CDR1 is LGHDT and CDR2 YNNKEL (reference sequence).

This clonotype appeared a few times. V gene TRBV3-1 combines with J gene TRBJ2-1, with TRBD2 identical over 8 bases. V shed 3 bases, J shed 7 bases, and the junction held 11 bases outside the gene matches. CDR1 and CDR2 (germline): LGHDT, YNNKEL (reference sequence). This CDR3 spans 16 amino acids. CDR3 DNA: TGTGCCAGCAGCCAGGCCGGGCCTAGCGGGCTAAATGAGCAGTTCTTC. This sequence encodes CASSQAGPSGLNEQFF.

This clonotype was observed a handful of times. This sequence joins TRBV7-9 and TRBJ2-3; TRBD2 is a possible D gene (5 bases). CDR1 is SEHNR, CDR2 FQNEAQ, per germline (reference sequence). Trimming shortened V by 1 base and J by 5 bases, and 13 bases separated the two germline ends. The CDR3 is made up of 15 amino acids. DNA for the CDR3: TGTGCCAGCAGCTTAGGAGCGGCCTGGGGAGATACGCAGTATTTT. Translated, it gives CASSLGAAWGDTQYF.

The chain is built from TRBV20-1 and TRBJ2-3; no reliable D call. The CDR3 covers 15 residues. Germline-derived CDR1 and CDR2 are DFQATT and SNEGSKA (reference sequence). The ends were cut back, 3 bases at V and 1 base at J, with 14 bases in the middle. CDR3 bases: TGCAGTGCTAGGTTCAACTTAGTCCGCACAGATACGCAGTATTTT. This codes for CSARFNLVRTDTQYF.